This T cell receptor beta chain is from a study of blood T cell repertoires in COVID-19. Cohort placement rested on clinical history that participants reported themselves. The study counted Cohort 3 donors as recovered given two negative PCRs, clearance, or symptom resolution. Here immunoSEQ multiplex PCR was the method, and the copy in TCRdb shows in-frame clones only, minus some. The data show about 250,000 clones, approximately 90% seen once. The V gene's germline CDR1 is MNHEY and CDR2 SVGAGI. V dropped 0 bases and J dropped 4 bases, with 7 bases sitting between them. The CDR3 has 13 residues. J is TRBJ2-7 and V is TRBV6-5; D remains ambiguous. This clonotype was obtained from a man between 18 and 29 years old who had recovered from COVID-19. The sequencing input was PBMCs or T cells enriched from blood (not recorded which). CDR3 sequence: CASSYSAEYEQYF. CDR3 DNA sequence: TGTGCCAGCAGTTACTCGGCCGAATACGAGCAGTACTTC.